This is a list of T cell receptor beta chains from one sample in a study of neoadjuvant anti-PD-1 for oral cavity cancer. Clones were sequenced by immunoSEQ multiplex PCR, and TCRdb holds only the in-frame ones, with some missing. Among roughly 12,000 clones listed, roughly 60% were seen once. The sequencing here drew on tumor tissue, taken before nivolumab (anti-PD-1) treatment. The receptors stem from a person aged 35-79 years with oral cavity squamous cell carcinoma. Each CDR3 is given with its conserved first and last residue. Each record gives: clone size, D gene, J gene, V gene, CDR3 protein, CDR3 DNA. D genes are given only for firm matches. Size is omitted from some rows. Given values are once, few, many or a class for expanded clones.

clone_size: NA; d_call: NA; j_call: TRBJ1-5; v_call: TRBV5-6; cdr3_aa: CASSLDGGGGNQPQHF; cdr3_nt: TGTGCCAGCAGCTTGGACGGGGGCGGAGGCAATCAGCCCCAGCATTTT
clone_size: NA; d_call: NA; j_call: TRBJ1-4; v_call: TRBV28; cdr3_aa: CASRTNEKLFF; cdr3_nt: TGTGCCAGCAGGACTAATGAAAAACTGTTTTTT
clone_size: NA; d_call: NA; j_call: TRBJ2-3; v_call: TRBV6-6; cdr3_aa: CASRDSGSATTDTQYF; cdr3_nt: TGTGCCAGCAGGGATTCAGGGTCTGCTACCACAGATACGCAGTATTTT
clone_size: NA; d_call: NA; j_call: TRBJ2-5; v_call: TRBV20-1; cdr3_aa: CSASDRETQYF; cdr3_nt: TGCAGTGCTAGTGACAGGGAGACCCAGTACTTC
clone_size: medium-sized; d_call: NA; j_call: TRBJ2-1; v_call: TRBV2; cdr3_aa: CASGGAGEQFF; cdr3_nt: TGTGCCAGCGGTGGGGCAGGTGAGCAGTTCTTC
clone_size: NA; d_call: TRBD1; j_call: TRBJ2-2; v_call: TRBV10-3; cdr3_aa: CAIGRQGRTGELFF; cdr3_nt: TGTGCCATCGGCCGACAGGGCAGGACCGGGGAGCTGTTTTTT
clone_size: NA; d_call: NA; j_call: TRBJ2-1; v_call: TRBV4-2; cdr3_aa: CASSRRAETSYNEQFF; cdr3_nt: TGTGCCAGCAGCCGAAGAGCGGAGACCTCCTACAATGAGCAGTTCTTC
clone_size: medium-sized; d_call: NA; j_call: TRBJ2-1; v_call: TRBV20-1; cdr3_aa: CSAPRGPGEFF; cdr3_nt: TGCAGTGCTCCCCGTGGACCAGGGGAGTTCTTC
clone_size: NA; d_call: NA; j_call: TRBJ2-7; v_call: TRBV2; cdr3_aa: CASGMGAGGNF; cdr3_nt: TGTGCCAGCGGGATGGGGGCCGGAGGGAACTTC
clone_size: few; d_call: TRBD2; j_call: TRBJ2-3; v_call: TRBV7-9; cdr3_aa: CASSLGELAGDTQYF; cdr3_nt: TGTGCCAGCAGCTTAGGTGAACTAGCGGGAGATACGCAGTATTTT
clone_size: NA; d_call: TRBD1; j_call: TRBJ2-1; v_call: TRBV5-6; cdr3_aa: CASSLSTGGLNPLYNEQFF; cdr3_nt: TGTGCCAGCAGCTTGTCGACAGGGGGACTAAACCCTCTCTACAATGAGCAGTTCTTC
clone_size: NA; d_call: TRBD1; j_call: TRBJ2-7; v_call: TRBV19; cdr3_aa: CASSARQGILHEQYF; cdr3_nt: TGTGCCAGTAGTGCACGACAGGGAATCCTCCACGAGCAGTACTTC
clone_size: NA; d_call: TRBD1; j_call: TRBJ2-7; v_call: TRBV19; cdr3_aa: CASSGKGQGSSYEQYF; cdr3_nt: TGTGCCAGTAGTGGCAAGGGACAGGGATCTTCCTACGAGCAGTACTTC
clone_size: few; d_call: TRBD1; j_call: TRBJ2-3; v_call: TRBV5-1; cdr3_aa: CATREQGTTDTQYF; cdr3_nt: TGCGCCACCCGCGAACAGGGGACCACAGATACGCAGTATTTT
clone_size: NA; d_call: NA; j_call: TRBJ2-1; v_call: TRBV19; cdr3_aa: CASRWSPGDNEQFF; cdr3_nt: TGTGCCAGTAGGTGGTCGCCCGGGGACAATGAGCAGTTCTTC
clone_size: NA; d_call: NA; j_call: TRBJ1-1; v_call: TRBV19; cdr3_aa: CASKWMGTEAFF; cdr3_nt: TGTGCCAGTAAGTGGATGGGGACTGAAGCTTTCTTT
clone_size: NA; d_call: NA; j_call: TRBJ2-7; v_call: TRBV7-9; cdr3_aa: CASSLAPGRDSYEQYF; cdr3_nt: TGTGCCAGCAGTCTAGCTCCGGGACGCGACTCCTACGAGCAGTACTTC
clone_size: NA; d_call: TRBD2; j_call: TRBJ2-2; v_call: TRBV27; cdr3_aa: CASSPILAGGGELFF; cdr3_nt: TGTGCCAGCAGTCCCATACTAGCGGGAGGAGGGGAGCTGTTTTTT
clone_size: NA; d_call: NA; j_call: TRBJ1-5; v_call: TRBV6-1; cdr3_aa: CASSVEGRQPQHF; cdr3_nt: TGTGCCAGCAGTGTTGAGGGTCGCCAGCCCCAGCATTTT
clone_size: once; d_call: TRBD1; j_call: TRBJ1-1; v_call: TRBV9; cdr3_aa: CASSTSLGQGGVAFF; cdr3_nt: TGTGCCAGCAGCACTTCGTTGGGACAGGGGGGTGTAGCTTTCTTT
clone_size: NA; d_call: TRBD2; j_call: TRBJ2-3; v_call: TRBV30; cdr3_aa: CAWSAGLEPDTQYF; cdr3_nt: TGTGCCTGGAGTGCTGGACTAGAACCAGATACGCAGTATTTT
clone_size: NA; d_call: NA; j_call: TRBJ2-7; v_call: TRBV19; cdr3_aa: CATGDSWAYEQYF; cdr3_nt: TGTGCCACGGGGGACAGTTGGGCCTACGAGCAGTACTTC
clone_size: NA; d_call: NA; j_call: TRBJ2-1; v_call: TRBV14; cdr3_aa: CASSQEGRVGQFF; cdr3_nt: TGTGCCAGCAGCCAAGAAGGCAGAGTAGGGCAGTTCTTC
clone_size: NA; d_call: TRBD2; j_call: TRBJ2-1; v_call: TRBV7-9; cdr3_aa: CASSNRPGLAGYNEQFF; cdr3_nt: TGTGCCAGCAGCAACCGGCCCGGACTAGCGGGGTACAATGAGCAGTTCTTC
clone_size: NA; d_call: TRBD1; j_call: TRBJ2-2; v_call: TRBV28; cdr3_aa: CASSEPGQENTGELFF; cdr3_nt: TGTGCCAGCAGCGAACCCGGACAGGAGAACACCGGGGAGCTGTTTTTT
clone_size: NA; d_call: NA; j_call: TRBJ1-5; v_call: TRBV7-2; cdr3_aa: CASSLVQGAQHF; cdr3_nt: TGTGCCAGCAGCTTAGTCCAAGGAGCCCAGCATTTT
clone_size: once; d_call: TRBD1; j_call: TRBJ1-1; v_call: TRBV19; cdr3_aa: CASRAPGQRSQITEAFF; cdr3_nt: TGTGCCAGTAGGGCCCCGGGACAGCGCTCACAAATCACTGAAGCTTTCTTT
clone_size: NA; d_call: TRBD2; j_call: TRBJ2-1; v_call: TRBV4-1; cdr3_aa: CASSQDPFSGSSYNEQFF; cdr3_nt: TGCGCCAGCAGCCAAGATCCTTTCAGCGGGAGCTCCTACAATGAGCAGTTCTTC
clone_size: few; d_call: NA; j_call: TRBJ2-1; v_call: TRBV21-1; cdr3_aa: CASSKPLREGQEQFF; cdr3_nt: TGTGCCAGCAGCAAACCCCTACGGGAGGGTCAAGAGCAGTTCTTC
clone_size: NA; d_call: TRBD1; j_call: TRBJ2-5; v_call: TRBV18; cdr3_aa: CASSPLRTGAQETQYF; cdr3_nt: TGTGCCAGCTCACCACTGAGGACAGGAGCCCAAGAAACCCAGTACTTC
clone_size: few; d_call: NA; j_call: TRBJ1-5; v_call: TRBV9; cdr3_aa: CASSVGQDSNQPQHF; cdr3_nt: TGTGCCAGCAGCGTAGGGCAGGATAGCAATCAGCCCCAGCATTTT
clone_size: NA; d_call: NA; j_call: TRBJ1-1; v_call: TRBV30; cdr3_aa: CAWREGGTLNTEAFF; cdr3_nt: TGTGCCTGGAGGGAGGGGGGAACCCTGAACACTGAAGCTTTCTTT
clone_size: NA; d_call: NA; j_call: TRBJ2-1; v_call: TRBV6-1; cdr3_aa: CASSEDVGSNEQFF; cdr3_nt: TGTGCCAGCAGTGAGGACGTCGGGAGCAATGAGCAGTTCTTC
clone_size: NA; d_call: NA; j_call: TRBJ2-7; v_call: TRBV11-2; cdr3_aa: CASSPRVYEQYF; cdr3_nt: TGTGCCAGCAGCCCACGGGTTTACGAGCAGTACTTC
clone_size: NA; d_call: NA; j_call: TRBJ2-5; v_call: TRBV5-1; cdr3_aa: CASSLAVHQETQYF; cdr3_nt: TGCGCCAGCAGCTTGGCAGTCCACCAAGAGACCCAGTACTTC
clone_size: few; d_call: NA; j_call: TRBJ1-2; v_call: TRBV27; cdr3_aa: CASRSGGNYGYTF; cdr3_nt: TGTGCCAGCAGGTCGGGGGGGAACTATGGCTACACCTTC
clone_size: NA; d_call: TRBD1; j_call: TRBJ2-3; v_call: TRBV7-9; cdr3_aa: CASSSWDRDTDTQYF; cdr3_nt: TGTGCCAGCAGCAGCTGGGACAGGGATACAGATACGCAGTATTTT
clone_size: NA; d_call: NA; j_call: TRBJ2-2; v_call: TRBV19; cdr3_aa: CASSILGQSNTGELFF; cdr3_nt: TGTGCCAGTAGTATACTTGGACAATCGAACACCGGGGAGCTGTTTTTT
clone_size: NA; d_call: NA; j_call: TRBJ1-1; v_call: TRBV6-5; cdr3_aa: CASSYSGPLAEAFF; cdr3_nt: TGTGCCAGCAGTTACTCGGGTCCGCTGGCTGAAGCTTTCTTT
clone_size: NA; d_call: TRBD2; j_call: TRBJ2-2; v_call: TRBV18; cdr3_aa: CASSLRLAGRTGELFF; cdr3_nt: TGTGCCAGCTCACTCCGACTAGCGGGCCGAACCGGGGAGCTGTTTTTT
clone_size: few; d_call: NA; j_call: TRBJ1-4; v_call: TRBV2; cdr3_aa: CASSEELVQGNEKLFF; cdr3_nt: TGTGCCAGCAGTGAAGAGTTAGTACAGGGAAATGAAAAACTGTTTTTT
clone_size: few; d_call: NA; j_call: TRBJ2-5; v_call: TRBV11-3; cdr3_aa: CASSSGQKETQYF; cdr3_nt: TGTGCCAGCAGCTCCGGACAGAAAGAGACCCAGTACTTC
clone_size: NA; d_call: NA; j_call: TRBJ1-3; v_call: TRBV7-9; cdr3_aa: CASSLAGQPGNTIYF; cdr3_nt: TGTGCCAGCAGCTTAGCAGGGCAGCCAGGAAACACCATATATTTT
clone_size: NA; d_call: TRBD1; j_call: TRBJ1-1; v_call: TRBV10-3; cdr3_aa: CASHGQGNTEAFF; cdr3_nt: TGTGCCAGCCACGGACAGGGGAACACTGAAGCTTTCTTT
clone_size: NA; d_call: NA; j_call: TRBJ2-6; v_call: TRBV19; cdr3_aa: CASSIGPGANVLTF; cdr3_nt: TGTGCCAGTAGTATAGGCCCTGGGGCCAACGTCCTGACTTTC
clone_size: NA; d_call: NA; j_call: TRBJ2-2; v_call: TRBV18; cdr3_aa: CASSPGDRGTGELFF; cdr3_nt: TGTGCCAGCTCACCAGGCGACCGTGGCACCGGGGAGCTGTTTTTT
clone_size: NA; d_call: NA; j_call: TRBJ1-1; v_call: TRBV6-5; cdr3_aa: CASRKGFTEAFF; cdr3_nt: TGTGCCAGCAGAAAAGGGTTCACTGAAGCTTTCTTT
clone_size: few; d_call: NA; j_call: TRBJ2-7; v_call: TRBV5-1; cdr3_aa: CASSRGRESYEQYF; cdr3_nt: TGCGCCAGCAGCCGTGGACGGGAGAGTTACGAGCAGTACTTC